This T cell receptor (beta chain) emerged from a study of blood T cell repertoires in COVID-19. Authors' processing steps: Reference gene primer amplification in the assay estimated nucleated cell counts. Using immunoSEQ multiplex PCR, the repertoire was profiled, and TCRdb retains in-frame clones only, with some absent. The D gene and trimming were derived from the DNA, and the V and J assignments and clone size from that table. Seen here are roughly 200,000 clones, less than 90% observed once, and the top ten hold over 9.5%. The clonotype was recovered from a woman of 80 years or more with COVID-19, enrolled during active disease. Sequenced sample: peripheral blood.

In DNA form, the CDR3 reads TGCAGCGTAGCGGGGGAAGGGACCCAGTACTTC. This translates into CSVAGEGTQYF. The V gene is TRBV29-1, the J gene TRBJ2-5; TRBD2 aligns across 8 bases. This CDR3 has 11 amino acids. After removal of 6 bases from V and 7 bases from J, the junction contained 4 bases not matched to a gene. CDR1 and CDR2 from the germline V gene are SQVTM and ANQGSEA.